This TCR beta chain is drawn from a study of CXCR3-negative and CXCR3-positive naive CD8 T cells. General study results and limits: Similarly elevated diversity marked both naive subsets, with memory CD8+ cells showing far lower diversity.

The libraries of TRB cDNA were constructed through 5' RACE using UMI labels. TCRdb re-called the 5' RACE reads; one entry per CDR3 protein, DNA not given. Its clone listing holds tens of thousands of distinct CDR3 sequences. Worth noting for this clonotype: Its antigen remains unidentified.

CDR1 is MNHEY and CDR2 is SMNVEV in the germline V gene (reference sequence). The CDR3 spans 15 residues. V usage is TRBV27 and J usage is TRBJ2-7; TCRdb proposes TRBD1, but this gene call is untestable without DNA. The clonotype originates from a human donor in good health. Some clones in this sample may be carry-over from other donors' samples. Input material: naive CXCR3- CD8+ T cells from blood. Subset given: CD45RO-CCR7+CD27+CD95- naive CD8+ T cells lacking CXCR3 (TNR3-). The CDR3 spells CASSLSGQGFGEQYF.